A selection of T cell receptor beta chains follows, all from one sample in a study of beta chain features in type 1 diabetes. Generated by immunoSEQ multiplex PCR, the TCRdb table keeps only in-frame clones and is missing some. This sample carries 200,000 to 250,000 clones, around 68% of them seen once, and the ten largest clones take approximately 0.05%. The specimen was naive CD4+ T cells from blood. These receptors were obtained from a man between 25 and 39 years old in good health. The CDR3 runs from the conserved cysteine through the conserved F or W. Fields, in order: D gene, J gene, V gene, clone size, CDR3 protein, CDR3 DNA. The D gene is left open where the match is weak. Expanded clones are given a class, and other clones once, few, many or no size at all.

>.|TRBJ1-2|TRBV7-9|.
CASRPQGGENYGYTF
TGTGCCAGCAGACCACAGGGAGGGGAAAACTATGGCTACACCTTC
>.|TRBJ2-3|TRBV2|.
CASLKVDSDTQYF
TGTGCCAGCTTGAAGGTTGATTCAGATACGCAGTATTTT
>.|TRBJ2-3|TRBV6-4|once
CASSDSNRAVEGTQYF
TGTGCCAGCAGTGACTCGAATAGGGCCGTGGAAGGTACGCAGTATTTT
>.|TRBJ1-5|TRBV28|.
CASSPNQPQHF
TGTGCCAGCAGTCCCAATCAGCCCCAGCATTTT
>.|TRBJ2-7|TRBV18|.
CASSPRGYEQYF
TGTGCCAGCTCACCACGTGGCTACGAGCAGTACTTC
>.|TRBJ2-7|TRBV29-1|.
CSVRGIVTYEQYF
TGCAGCGTTCGGGGGATAGTCACCTACGAGCAGTACTTC
>.|TRBJ2-5|TRBV30|few
CAWSVLLGTQYF
TGTGCCTGGAGTGTATTGTTGGGGACCCAGTACTTC
>TRBD1|TRBJ2-3|TRBV4-3|few
CASSQVPPGTGAADTQYF
TGCGCCAGCAGCCAAGTCCCACCCGGGACAGGGGCTGCAGATACGCAGTATTTT
>.|TRBJ1-1|TRBV30|few
CAWSVLGRNTEAFF
TGTGCCTGGAGTGTACTTGGCCGGAACACTGAAGCTTTCTTT
>.|TRBJ2-1|TRBV13|few
CASSDLSTEQFF
TGTGCCAGCAGCGACCTTAGCACTGAGCAGTTCTTC